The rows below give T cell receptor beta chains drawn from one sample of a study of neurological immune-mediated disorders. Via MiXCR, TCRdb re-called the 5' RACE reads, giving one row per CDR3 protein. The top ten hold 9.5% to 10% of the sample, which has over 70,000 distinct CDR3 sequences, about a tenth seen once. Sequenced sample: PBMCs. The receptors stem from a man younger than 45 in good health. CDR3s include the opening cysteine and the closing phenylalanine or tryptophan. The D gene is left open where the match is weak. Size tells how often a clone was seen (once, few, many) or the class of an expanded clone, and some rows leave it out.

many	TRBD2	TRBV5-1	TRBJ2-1	TGCGCCAGCAGCCCGGTACTAGCGGGAGGGTGGAATGAGCAGTTCTTC	CASSPVLAGGWNEQFF
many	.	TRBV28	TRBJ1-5	TGTGCCAGCAGGGGACGGGGCATCGGCAATCAGCCCCAGCATTTT	CASRGRGIGNQPQHF
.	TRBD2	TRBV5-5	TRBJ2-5	TGTGCCAGCAGCTGGGGACTAGCGGACCAAGAGACCCAGTACTTC	CASSWGLADQETQYF
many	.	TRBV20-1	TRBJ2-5	TGCAGTGCTTGGGATTCTAGCGCTATGGAGACCCAGTACTTC	CSAWDSSAMETQYF
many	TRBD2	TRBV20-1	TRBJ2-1	TGCAGTGCTAGGGGCCGGGGGACTAGCGGGTCCCCGAGCTCCTACAATGAGCAGTTCTTC	CSARGRGTSGSPSSYNEQFF
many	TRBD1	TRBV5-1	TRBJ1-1	TGCGCCAGCAGCTCGATACAGGGGGGGAGCACTGAAGCTTTCTTT	CASSSIQGGSTEAFF
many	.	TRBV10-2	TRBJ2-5	TGCGCCAGCAGTGAGTCGGCGGGATCCCAAGAGACCCAGTACTTC	CASSESAGSQETQYF
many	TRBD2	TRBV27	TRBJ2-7	TGTGCCAGCAGTTTGGGACTAGCGGAGGCCTACGAGCAGTACTTC	CASSLGLAEAYEQYF
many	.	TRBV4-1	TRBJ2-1	TGCGCCAGCAGCCAGGAAGATGGGGGCAGGGAGCAGTTCTTC	CASSQEDGGREQFF
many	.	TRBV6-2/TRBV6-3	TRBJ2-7	TGTGCCAGCAGCCCACAGGGTTCCTACGAGCAGTACTTC	CASSPQGSYEQYF
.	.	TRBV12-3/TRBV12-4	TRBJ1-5	TGTGCCAGCAGTTCGGGGGACCGTCAGCCCCAGCATTTT	CASSSGDRQPQHF
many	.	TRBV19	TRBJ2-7	TGTGCCAGTACTCCCTCGGGGGTCTACGAGCAGTACTTC	CASTPSGVYEQYF
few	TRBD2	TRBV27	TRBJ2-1	TGTGCCAGCAGTTTAGGGACTAGCGGGGGTAATTATGAGCAGTTCTTC	CASSLGTSGGNYEQFF
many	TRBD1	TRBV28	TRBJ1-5	TGTGCCAGCAGTCAAAGTGAAACAGGGGACAATCAGCCCCAGCATTTT	CASSQSETGDNQPQHF
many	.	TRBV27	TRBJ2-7	TGTGCCAGCAGGGGGCGAAATCTCTACGAGCAGTACTTC	CASRGRNLYEQYF
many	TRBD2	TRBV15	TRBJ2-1	TGTGCCACCAGCAGAGATATTCCTAGCGGGGGTTACAATGAGCAGTTCTTC	CATSRDIPSGGYNEQFF
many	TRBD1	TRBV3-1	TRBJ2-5	TGTGCCAGCAGCCACAGGACAGGGATGGAGACCCAGTACTTC	CASSHRTGMETQYF
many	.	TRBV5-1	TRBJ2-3	TGCGCCAGCAGCTCACTGGGGTCTAGCACAGATACGCAGTATTTT	CASSSLGSSTDTQYF
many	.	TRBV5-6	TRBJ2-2	TGTGCCAGCAGCTTGTCCTCGAACACCGGGGAGCTGTTTTTT	CASSLSSNTGELFF
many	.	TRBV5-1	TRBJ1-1	TGCGCCAGCAGCCCCTCGCCGGGGGAGACTGAAGCTTTCTTT	CASSPSPGETEAFF
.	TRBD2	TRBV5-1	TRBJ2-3	TGCGCCAGCAGGCTAGCGGTGGGCACAGATACGCAGTATTTT	CASRLAVGTDTQYF
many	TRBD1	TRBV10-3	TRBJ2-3	TGTGCCATCAGCGGGACAGGGAGCACAGATACGCAGTATTTT	CAISGTGSTDTQYF
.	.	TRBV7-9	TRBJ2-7	TGTGCCAGCAGCCTATGCCCGGGACTTACCTACGAACAGTACTTC	CASSLCPGLTYEQYF
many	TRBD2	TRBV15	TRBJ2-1	TGTGCCACCAGCGGGCTAGCGGGAGGGCGGTACAATGAGCAGTTCTTC	CATSGLAGGRYNEQFF
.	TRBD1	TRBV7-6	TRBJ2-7	TGTGCCAGCAGCTTAGAGGCAGGGGGCGCGAACTACGAGCAGTACTTC	CASSLEAGGANYEQYF
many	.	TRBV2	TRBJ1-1	TGTGCCAGCAGTGACCCACAGAACACTGAAGCTTTCTTT	CASSDPQNTEAFF
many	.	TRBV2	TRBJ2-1	TGTGCCAGCAGGGAGGGCGGGGAAGTGAATGAGCAGTTCTTC	CASREGGEVNEQFF
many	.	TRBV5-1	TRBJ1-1	TGCGCCAGCAGAGATGCAGGCGACACTGAAGCTTTCTTT	CASRDAGDTEAFF
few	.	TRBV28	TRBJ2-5	TGTGCCTCCAGTGGGGCCTTCGGTGAGACCCAGTACTTC	CASSGAFGETQYF
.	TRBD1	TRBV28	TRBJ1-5	TGTGCCAGCAGTTTAAGGTATACCCAGACAGGGAATCAGCCCCAGCATTTT	CASSLRYTQTGNQPQHF
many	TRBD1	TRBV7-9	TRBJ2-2	TGTGCCAGCAGCACGGGACAGGGTAGCACCGGGGAGCTGTTTTTT	CASSTGQGSTGELFF
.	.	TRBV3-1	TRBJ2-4	TGTGCCAGCAGCCAATATCCCGCGGAGGGTCTATACTTC	CASSQYPAEGLYF
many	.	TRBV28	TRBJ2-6	TGTGCCAGCAGTTTCTTCCCAGGCGCCGGGAGCCCGACCACCGAGGCCAACGTCCTGACTTTC	CASSFFPGAGSPTTEANVLTF
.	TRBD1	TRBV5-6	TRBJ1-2	TGTGCCAGCAGCCCGCAGGGGGCAGTCAACTATGGCTACACCTTC	CASSPQGAVNYGYTF
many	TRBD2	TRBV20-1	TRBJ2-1	TGCAGCCTTCTAGCGGGAGTAGGGAATGAGCAGTTCTTC	CSLLAGVGNEQFF
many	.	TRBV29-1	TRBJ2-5	TGCAGCGTTGCAGAGACTAACCAAGAGACCCAGTACTTC	CSVAETNQETQYF
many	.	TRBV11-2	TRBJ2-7	TGTGCCAGCAGCGCCTCCTTACCGGGGGCAGGCGAGCAGTACTTC	CASSASLPGAGEQYF
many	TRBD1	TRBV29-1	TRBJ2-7	TGCAGCGTTCCAGGGACAGGGGGCTACGAGCAGTACTTC	CSVPGTGGYEQYF
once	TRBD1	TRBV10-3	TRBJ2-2	TGTGTCATCAGTCCCGGACAGGGGGCCGGGGAGCTGTTTTTT	CVISPGQGAGELFF
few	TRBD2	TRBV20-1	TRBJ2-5	TGCAGTGCTAGTGACGGGACTAGCGGGAGGGAGACCCAGTACTTC	CSASDGTSGRETQYF
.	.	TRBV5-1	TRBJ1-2	TGCGCCAGCAGCTTACTGGACGCCGTTGGCTACACCTTC	CASSLLDAVGYTF
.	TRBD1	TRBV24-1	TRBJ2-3	TGTGCCACCAGTGATTTAGCAGGGGGCAAAGATACGCAGTATTTT	CATSDLAGGKDTQYF
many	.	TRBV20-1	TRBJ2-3	TGCAGTGAGGGGGGCAGCGCCACAGATACGCAGTATTTT	CSEGGSATDTQYF
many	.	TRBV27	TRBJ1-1	TGTGCCAGCAGTTTATCAGTGAACACTGAAGCTTTCTTT	CASSLSVNTEAFF